This T cell receptor (beta chain) was recovered during a study of cytomegalovirus exposure and HLA in healthy donors. Per germline, CDR1 LGHNA and CDR2 YNFKEQ. CDR3 length: 15 amino acids. After removal of 1 base from V and 15 bases from J, the junction contained 12 bases not matched to a gene. This clone was observed once. The antigen is undetermined. Findings and caveats of the study: In a later analysis, at a false discovery rate of 0.05, roughly 18,000 TCR beta sequences were associated with HLA alleles.

Primers: 60 Vbeta forward and 13 Jbeta reverse. Repertoires were generated with immunoSEQ multiplex PCR, while TCRdb's copy carries only in-frame clones and drops some. The sample lists more than 100,000 clones, 74% occurring once. This TCR came from a woman between 45 and 60 years old in good health and CMV-seropositive. This chain links TRBV4-2 with TRBJ2-1; 10 bases agree with TRBD2. The specimen sequenced was PBMCs. Here the CDR3 reads CASSQGGLAGDARFF. In DNA, the CDR3 is TGTGCCAGCAGCCAAGGCGGGCTAGCGGGAGACGCACGGTTCTTC.